The source of this TCR beta chain is a study of blood T cell repertoires in COVID-19. Study details: The cDNA or gDNA used as material had been derived from T cells, B-cell-depleted T cells, or PBMCs.

Deletions cut 3 bases from V and 0 bases from J, with 11 bases between. The V gene's germline CDR1 is KGHSH and CDR2 LQKENI. This CDR3 region has 16 residues. In the original analysis: Using reference gene primer amplification, nucleated cell counts were estimated. Method: immunoSEQ multiplex PCR; TCRdb's copy keeps in-frame clones and lacks some. V and J calls and clone size follow that table, whereas D and trimming were derived from the DNA. In the table there are approximately 190,000 clones, 90% of which are singletons. The source is a man aged 50 or older with acute or convalescent COVID-19. J is TRBJ1-4 and V is TRBV18; weak D call: TRBD1 (6 bases). The source material was peripheral blood. DNA of the CDR3: TGTGCCAGCTCACCGAAACAGGGTCCAACTAATGAAAAACTGTTTTTT. Its protein product is CASSPKQGPTNEKLFF.